The sequence of this TCR beta chain was determined in a study of CD8+CD57+ T cells in acquired aplastic anemia. Findings and caveats of the study: Found in both controls and patients were some 30 CD8+ CDR3 sequences.

Genomic DNA, the template, was used for profiling of the TCR beta VDJ and CDR3. TCRdb called the reads again in MiXCR, with one record for every CDR3 protein. The sample has around 150,000 distinct CDR3 sequences; 40% to 55% are singletons. Patients chosen for sequencing had CD8+CD57+ cells that had expanded, as shown by flow cytometry. The study sampled blood from patients who had received no therapy. This clonotype occurred many times. Antigen: not known. Sequenced material: sorted CD4+, CD8+, or CD8+CD57+ T cells (not recorded which) from PBMCs. The receptor's source is a human donor with aplastic anemia.

CDR3 protein: CATSRDPSYEQYF. CDR3 coding DNA: TGTGCCACCAGCAGAGATCCTAGTTACGAGCAGTACTTC. V gene TRBV15 combines with J gene TRBJ2-7; no reliable D call. Between the trimmed V and J ends, which lost 0 bases and 4 bases, there was a span of 7 bases. Per germline, CDR1 LNHNV and CDR2 YYDKDF (reference sequence). This CDR3 contains 13 residues. The full variable domain, with the rest looked up from reference TRBV15 and TRBJ2-7, is DAMVIQNPRYQVTQFGKPVTLSCSQTLNHNVMYWYQQKSSQAPKLLFHYYDKDFNNEADTPDNFQSRRPNTSFCFLDIRSPGLGDTAMYLCATSRDPSYEQYFGPGTRLTVT.